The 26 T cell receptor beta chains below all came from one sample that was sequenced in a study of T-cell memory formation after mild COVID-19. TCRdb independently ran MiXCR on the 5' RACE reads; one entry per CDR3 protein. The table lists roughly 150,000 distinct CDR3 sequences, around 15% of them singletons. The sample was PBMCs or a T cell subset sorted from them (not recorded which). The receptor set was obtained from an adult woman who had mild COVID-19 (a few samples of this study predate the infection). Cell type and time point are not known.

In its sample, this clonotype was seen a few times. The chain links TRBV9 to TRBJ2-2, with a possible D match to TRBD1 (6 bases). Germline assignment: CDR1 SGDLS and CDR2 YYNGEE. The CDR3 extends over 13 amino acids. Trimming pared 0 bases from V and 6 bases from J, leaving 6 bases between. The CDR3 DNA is TGTGCCAGCAGCGTAGAGGGGGCCGGGGAGCTGTTTTTT. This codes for CASSVEGAGELFF.

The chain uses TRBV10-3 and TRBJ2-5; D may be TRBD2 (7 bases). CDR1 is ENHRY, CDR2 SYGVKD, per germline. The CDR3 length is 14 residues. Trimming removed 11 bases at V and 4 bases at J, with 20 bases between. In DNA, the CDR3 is TGTGCCTCATCGGGGGGCAACCTGGGAGAGACCCAGTACTTC. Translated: CASSGGNLGETQYF.

The CDR3 nucleotides read TGTGCCAGCAGTTTATGGCCTAGCGGGAGGACCGGGGAGCTGTTTTTT. The encoded protein is CASSLWPSGRTGELFF. This sequence joins TRBV12-3 or TRBV12-4 and TRBJ2-2, with TRBD2 identical over 11 bases. The CDR3 contains 16 residues. Trimming removed 2 bases from V and 5 bases from J; junction bases left unmatched: 4.

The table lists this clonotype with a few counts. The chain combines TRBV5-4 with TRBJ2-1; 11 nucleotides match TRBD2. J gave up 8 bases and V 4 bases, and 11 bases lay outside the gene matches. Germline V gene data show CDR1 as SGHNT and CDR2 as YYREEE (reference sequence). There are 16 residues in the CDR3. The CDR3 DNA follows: TGTGCCAGCAGCAGAATGGGACTAGCGGACGCGGATGAGCAGTTCTTC. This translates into CASSRMGLADADEQFF.

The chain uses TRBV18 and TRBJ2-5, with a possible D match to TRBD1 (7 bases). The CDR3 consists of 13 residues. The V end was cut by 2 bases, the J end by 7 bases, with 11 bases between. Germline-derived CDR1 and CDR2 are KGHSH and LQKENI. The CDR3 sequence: CASSPGQEGTQYF. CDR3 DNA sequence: TGTGCCAGCTCACCAGGACAGGAGGGGACCCAGTACTTC. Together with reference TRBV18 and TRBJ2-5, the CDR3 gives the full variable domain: NAGVMQNPRHLVRRRGQEARLRCSPMKGHSHVYWYRQLPEEGLKFMVYLQKENIIDESGMPKERFSAEFPKEGPSILRIQQVVRGDSAAYFCASSPGQEGTQYFGPGTRLLVL.

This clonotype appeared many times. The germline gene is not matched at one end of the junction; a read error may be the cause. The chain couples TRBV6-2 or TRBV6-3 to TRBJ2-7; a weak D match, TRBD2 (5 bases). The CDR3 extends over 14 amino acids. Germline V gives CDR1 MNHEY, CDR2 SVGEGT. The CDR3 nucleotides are TGTGCCAGCAGCTACTTCGGGATGCCCTACGAGCAGTACTTC. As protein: CASSYFGMPYEQYF.

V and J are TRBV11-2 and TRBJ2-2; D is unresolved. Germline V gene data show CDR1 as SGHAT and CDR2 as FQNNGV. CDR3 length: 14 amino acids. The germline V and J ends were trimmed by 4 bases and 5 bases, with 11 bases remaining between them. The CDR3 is CASSSPKRTGELFF. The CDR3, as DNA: TGTGCCAGCAGCTCCCCAAAACGTACCGGGGAGCTGTTTTTT.

The CDR3 here is CASSPEIKGYEQYF. The CDR3 DNA sequence: TGTGCCAGCAGCCCCGAGATCAAGGGCTACGAGCAGTACTTC. V and J are TRBV27 and TRBJ2-7; D remains ambiguous. V lost 6 bases, J lost 3 bases, and 15 bases lay in between. Germline CDR1 reads MNHEY; CDR2 reads SMNVEV (reference sequence). CDR3 length: 14 residues.

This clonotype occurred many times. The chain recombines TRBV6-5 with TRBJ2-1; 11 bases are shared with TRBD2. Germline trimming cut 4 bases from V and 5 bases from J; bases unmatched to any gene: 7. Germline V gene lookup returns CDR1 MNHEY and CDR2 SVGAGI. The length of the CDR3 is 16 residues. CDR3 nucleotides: TGTGCCAGCAGTTTCTCTAGCGGGGGGCTGAACAATGAGCAGTTCTTC. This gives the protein CASSFSSGGLNNEQFF.

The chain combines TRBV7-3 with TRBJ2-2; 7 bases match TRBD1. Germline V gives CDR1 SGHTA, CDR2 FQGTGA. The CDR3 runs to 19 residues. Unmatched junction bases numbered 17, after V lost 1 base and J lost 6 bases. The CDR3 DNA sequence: TGTGCCAGCAGCTTAAGAGGACAGGCGGGCAAGTCGATGGCCGGGGAGCTGTTTTTT. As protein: CASSLRGQAGKSMAGELFF.

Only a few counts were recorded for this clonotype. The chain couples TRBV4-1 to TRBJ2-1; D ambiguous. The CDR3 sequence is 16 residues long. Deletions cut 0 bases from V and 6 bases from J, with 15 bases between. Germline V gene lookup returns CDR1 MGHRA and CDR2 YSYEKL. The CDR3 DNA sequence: TGCGCCAGCAGCCAAGAGAGTGTGTCAGAGTCCAATGAGCAGTTCTTC. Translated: CASSQESVSESNEQFF.

The CDR3 sequence: CASSPHGRVPYGYTF. DNA for the CDR3: TGTGCCAGCAGCCCACACGGCAGGGTACCCTATGGCTACACCTTC. The chain recombines TRBV3-1 with TRBJ1-2; D may be TRBD1 (5 bases). The germline gives CDR1 LGHDT, CDR2 YNNKEL (reference sequence). The CDR3 loop spans 15 amino acids. Trimming left V 4 bases short and J 4 bases short, with 16 bases between.

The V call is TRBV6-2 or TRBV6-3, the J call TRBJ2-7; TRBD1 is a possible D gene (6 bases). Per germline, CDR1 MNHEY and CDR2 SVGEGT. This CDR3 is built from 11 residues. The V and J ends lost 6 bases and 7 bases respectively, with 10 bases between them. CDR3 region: CASRTGMEQYF. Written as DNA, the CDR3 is TGTGCCAGCAGAACAGGGATGGAGCAGTACTTC.

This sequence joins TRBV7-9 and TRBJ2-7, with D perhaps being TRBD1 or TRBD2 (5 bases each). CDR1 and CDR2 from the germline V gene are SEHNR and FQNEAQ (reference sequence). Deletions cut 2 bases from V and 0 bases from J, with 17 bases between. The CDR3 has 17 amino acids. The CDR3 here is CASSLPRGAVLSYEQYF. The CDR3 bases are TGTGCCAGCAGCTTACCTAGAGGGGCAGTCCTCTCCTACGAGCAGTACTTC.

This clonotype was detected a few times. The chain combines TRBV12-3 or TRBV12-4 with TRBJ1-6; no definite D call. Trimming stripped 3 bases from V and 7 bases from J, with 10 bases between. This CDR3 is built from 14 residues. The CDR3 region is CASSLEGTNSPLHF. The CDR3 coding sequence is TGTGCCAGCAGTTTGGAGGGAACAAATTCACCCCTCCACTTT.

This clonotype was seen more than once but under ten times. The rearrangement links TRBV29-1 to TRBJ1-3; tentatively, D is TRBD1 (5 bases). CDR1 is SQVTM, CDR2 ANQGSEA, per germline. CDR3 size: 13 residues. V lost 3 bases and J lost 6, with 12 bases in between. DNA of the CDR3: TGCAGCGTTGAGGCAGAGGACAAAAACACCATATATTTT. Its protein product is CSVEAEDKNTIYF. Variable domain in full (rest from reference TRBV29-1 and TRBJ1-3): SAVISQKPSRDICQRGTSLTIQCQVDSQVTMMFWYRQQPGQSLTLIATANQGSEATYESGFVIDKFPISRPNLTFSTLTVSNMSPEDSSIYLCSVEAEDKNTIYFGEGSWLTVV.

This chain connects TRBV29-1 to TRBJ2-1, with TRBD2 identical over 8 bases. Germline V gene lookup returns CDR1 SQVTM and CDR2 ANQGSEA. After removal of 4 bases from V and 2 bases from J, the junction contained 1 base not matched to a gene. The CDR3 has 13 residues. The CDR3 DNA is TGCAGCGTTGTACTAGCGGCCTACAATGAGCAGTTCTTC. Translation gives CSVVLAAYNEQFF.

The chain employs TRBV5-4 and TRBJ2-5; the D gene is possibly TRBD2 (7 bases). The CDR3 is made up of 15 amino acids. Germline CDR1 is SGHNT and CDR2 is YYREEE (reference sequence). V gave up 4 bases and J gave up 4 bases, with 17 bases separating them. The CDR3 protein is CASSRGRGGGETQYF. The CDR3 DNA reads TGTGCCAGCAGCCGCGGGAGAGGAGGGGGAGAGACCCAGTACTTC.

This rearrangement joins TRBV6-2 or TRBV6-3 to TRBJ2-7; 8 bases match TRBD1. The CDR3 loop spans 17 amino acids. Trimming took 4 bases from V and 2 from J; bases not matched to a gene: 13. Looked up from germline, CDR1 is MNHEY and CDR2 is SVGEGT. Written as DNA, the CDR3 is TGTGCCAGCAGTTTGACGGAACAGGGACAGGCCACCTACGAGCAGTACTTC. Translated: CASSLTEQGQATYEQYF.

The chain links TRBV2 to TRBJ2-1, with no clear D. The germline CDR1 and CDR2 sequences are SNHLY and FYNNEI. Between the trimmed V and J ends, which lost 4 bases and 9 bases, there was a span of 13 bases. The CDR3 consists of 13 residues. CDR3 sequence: CASSVVTNLEQFF. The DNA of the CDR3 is TGTGCCAGCAGTGTTGTGACCAACCTTGAGCAGTTCTTC.

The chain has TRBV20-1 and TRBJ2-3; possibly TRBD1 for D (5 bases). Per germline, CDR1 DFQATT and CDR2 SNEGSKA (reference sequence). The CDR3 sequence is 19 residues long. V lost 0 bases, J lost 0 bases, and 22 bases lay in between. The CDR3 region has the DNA TGCAGTGCTAGAGATCGTCAGGGTAGGGTTATAACTAGCACAGATACGCAGTATTTT. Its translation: CSARDRQGRVITSTDTQYF.

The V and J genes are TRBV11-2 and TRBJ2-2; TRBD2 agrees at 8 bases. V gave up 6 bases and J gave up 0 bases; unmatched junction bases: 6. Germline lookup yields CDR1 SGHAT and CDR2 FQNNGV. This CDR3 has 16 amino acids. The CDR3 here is CASRLSGSPNTGELFF. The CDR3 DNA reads TGTGCCAGCAGATTGAGCGGGAGCCCGAACACCGGGGAGCTGTTTTTT.

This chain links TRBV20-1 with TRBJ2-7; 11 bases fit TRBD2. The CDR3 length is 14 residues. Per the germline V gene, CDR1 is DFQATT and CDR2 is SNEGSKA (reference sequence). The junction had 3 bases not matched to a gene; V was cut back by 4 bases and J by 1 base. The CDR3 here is CSATGLAGSYEQYF. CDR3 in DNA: TGCAGTGCTACTGGACTAGCGGGTTCCTACGAGCAGTACTTC.

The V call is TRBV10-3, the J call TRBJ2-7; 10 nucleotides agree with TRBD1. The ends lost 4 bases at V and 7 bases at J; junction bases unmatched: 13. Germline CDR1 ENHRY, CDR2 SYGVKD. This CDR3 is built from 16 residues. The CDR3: CAISGGTGTGDREQYF. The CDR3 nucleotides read TGTGCCATCAGTGGGGGGACCGGGACAGGGGATCGAGAGCAGTACTTC.

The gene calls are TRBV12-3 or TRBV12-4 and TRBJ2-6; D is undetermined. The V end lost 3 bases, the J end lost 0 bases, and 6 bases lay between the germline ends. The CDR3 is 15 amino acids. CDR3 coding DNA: TGTGCCAGCAGTTTCACTCCCTCTGGGGCCAACGTCCTGACTTTC. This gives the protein CASSFTPSGANVLTF.

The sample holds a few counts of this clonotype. DNA for the CDR3: TGTGCCACCGGGGAAGAACTAGCGGGAACAGATACGCAGTATTTT. Protein product: CATGEELAGTDTQYF. This chain connects TRBV24-1 to TRBJ2-3; TRBD2 aligns across 10 bases. After removal of 9 bases from V and 3 bases from J, the junction contained 8 bases not matched to a gene. CDR1 is KGHDR and CDR2 is SFDVKD in the germline V gene. This CDR3 region has 15 residues.